Each of the 14 T cell receptor beta chains below was sequenced from the same sample in a study of control samples from healthy donors and cancer patients (dated by TCRdb to 2018 to 2021). Library generation was performed with the immunoSEQ multiplex PCR assay. TCRdb took this table from immuneACCESS and kept in-frame rearrangements with V and J called. Such tables lack part of the clones; where checked against another copy, unresolved V genes explain under half of the gap, and the rest is unexplained. The sample records nearly 200,000 clones, approximately 90% of which are singletons. The ten largest clones take up 1.8% of the sample. The sample comprised blood. These TCRs come from a man aged 30 to 39 in good health.

V and J are TRBV6-5 and TRBJ2-7, with 8 bases identical to TRBD2. The V gene's germline CDR1 is MNHEY and CDR2 SVGAGI. This CDR3 comprises 13 residues. V shed 2 bases, J shed 6 bases, and the junction held 3 bases outside the gene matches. CDR3 nucleotides: TGTGCCAGCAGTTACCCGGGAGGGGTCGAGCAGTACTTC. Its protein is CASSYPGGVEQYF.

The chain couples TRBV20-1 to TRBJ2-7; 12 bases are shared with TRBD1. Germline CDR1 is DFQATT and CDR2 is SNEGSKA (reference sequence). This CDR3 is built from 17 residues. J lost 2 bases, V lost 3 bases, and 11 bases had no gene match. The CDR3 reads CSASSGTGGRQTYEQYF. DNA for the CDR3: TGCAGTGCTAGTTCCGGGACAGGGGGCCGCCAAACCTACGAGCAGTACTTC.

The chain uses TRBV30 and TRBJ1-2; unclear D gene. The CDR3 has 13 amino acids. Germline assignment: CDR1 GTSNPN and CDR2 SVGIG (reference sequence). Trimming left V 2 bases short and J 3 bases short, with 10 bases between. CDR3 sequence reads: CAWSRSGYYGYTF. The CDR3 nucleotides read TGTGCCTGGAGTCGGTCGGGTTACTATGGCTACACCTTC.

The chain has TRBV7-9 and TRBJ1-2; 8 bases agree with TRBD1. The CDR3 contains 12 residues. J lost 8 bases, V lost 5 bases, and 4 bases had no gene match. Germline CDR1 is SEHNR and CDR2 is FQNEAQ (reference sequence). The CDR3 reads CASSIDRGGYTF. As DNA, the CDR3 is TGTGCCAGCAGCATCGACAGGGGAGGCTACACCTTC.

The table lists this clone with a count of one. The gene calls are TRBV5-1 and TRBJ1-4; D perhaps matches TRBD1 (6 bases). Deletions cut 6 bases from V and 12 bases from J, with 15 bases between. Germline CDR1 SGHRS, CDR2 YFSETQ. The CDR3 length is 12 residues. CDR3 coding DNA: TGCGCCAGCATGCCCACCGGGGGCGAACTGTTTTTT. Amino acids: CASMPTGGELFF.

The J gene is TRBJ1-1, the V gene TRBV6-2 or TRBV6-3; perhaps TRBD1 as D (6 bases). The CDR3 runs 13 residues. Germline CDR1 reads MNHEY; CDR2 reads SVGEGT. V was clipped by 4 bases and J by 5 bases, with 11 bases between them. CDR3 nucleotides: TGTGCCAGCAGTTTACAGGGTCTTACTGAAGCTTTCTTT. The encoded protein is CASSLQGLTEAFF.

V is TRBV7-9 and J is TRBJ1-1; D not resolved. CDR3 length: 14 amino acids. CDR1 and CDR2 from the germline V gene are SEHNR and FQNEAQ (reference sequence). Trimming took off 6 bases at V and 7 bases at J, with 18 bases between the two ends. CDR3 amino acids: CASSSVDTRNEAFF. The CDR3 DNA reads as TGTGCCAGCAGTTCTGTCGATACTAGGAATGAAGCTTTCTTT.

The chain couples TRBV20-1 to TRBJ1-1; 7 bases map to TRBD1. CDR3 length: 16 amino acids. The V gene end was trimmed by 3 bases and the J gene end by 0 bases; junction bases not matched to a gene: 10. Germline CDR1 is DFQATT and CDR2 is SNEGSKA (reference sequence). CDR3 region: CSASKTGSYMNTEAFF. The CDR3 DNA is TGCAGTGCTAGTAAGACAGGGTCTTACATGAACACTGAAGCTTTCTTT.

This clone was seen a few times. The V and J genes are TRBV9 and TRBJ2-1; D gene ambiguous. This CDR3 spans 14 amino acids. Deletions cut 3 bases from V and 6 bases from J, with 13 bases between. Germline CDR1 is SGDLS and CDR2 is YYNGEE. CDR3 loop: CASSAVPMGNEQFF. The CDR3 DNA reads as TGTGCCAGCAGCGCGGTCCCCATGGGCAATGAGCAGTTCTTC.

The chain uses TRBV3-1 (or the pseudogene TRBV3-2) and TRBJ1-6; 7 bases agree with TRBD1. Germline values: CDR1 LGHDT, CDR2 YNNKEL (reference sequence). Trimming at V came to 3 bases and at J to 6 bases, leaving 5 bases not matched to a gene. This CDR3 has 15 residues. The CDR3, as DNA: TGTGCCAGCAGCCAGGCACAGGGGTCTAATTCACCCCTCCACTTT. As protein: CASSQAQGSNSPLHF.

V usage is TRBV18 and J usage is TRBJ1-2, with no clear D. CDR3 length equals 14 residues. CDR1 and CDR2 from the germline V gene are KGHSH and LQKENI. Trimming left V 0 bases short and J 7 bases short, with 12 bases between. CDR3 sequence (DNA): TGTGCCAGCTCACCACCTGGAGGAAAGAGTGGCTACACCTTC. Its protein is CASSPPGGKSGYTF.

This clone was recorded once. The CDR3 bases are TGTGCCAGCAGTTACTCCAGGGACTATGGCTACACCTTC. Translating it yields CASSYSRDYGYTF. The chain recombines TRBV6-6 with TRBJ1-2, with a tentative D call TRBD1 (5 bases). V shed 0 bases and J shed 3 bases, with 5 bases lying between them. The CDR3 has 13 residues. The germline V gene has CDR1 MNHNY and CDR2 SVGAGI (reference sequence).

The chain joins TRBV10-3 to TRBJ1-2; 7 nucleotides match TRBD1. The ends lost 0 bases at V and 6 bases at J; junction bases unmatched: 7. The CDR3 loop spans 15 amino acids. Germline CDR1 is ENHRY and CDR2 is SYGVKD. CDR3 in amino acids: CAISESGGGEDGYTF. CDR3 in DNA: TGTGCCATCAGTGAGTCAGGGGGCGGAGAAGATGGCTACACCTTC.

The rearrangement uses TRBV30 and TRBJ2-1; the D call may be TRBD1 or TRBD2 (5 bases each). CDR1 GTSNPN and CDR2 SVGIG come from the germline V gene (reference sequence). This CDR3 contains 14 residues. V was pared by 0 bases and J by 6 bases, with 12 bases between. CDR3: CAWSVRGRPNEQFF. The CDR3, as DNA: TGTGCCTGGAGTGTAAGGGGACGACCCAATGAGCAGTTCTTC.